This T cell receptor (beta chain) was retrieved from a study of beta chain features in type 1 diabetes. Study-wide findings and caveats: TCRB CDR3 length was moderately but significantly reduced in all four CD4+ subsets of Type 1 diabetes patients. The influence of HLA type on TCRB rearrangement stayed undetermined. Among patients, naive, central memory and Treg TCRB repertoires appeared more similar than among healthy donors.

This CDR3 has 15 residues. Per the germline V gene, CDR1 is LNHDA and CDR2 is SQIVND (reference sequence). The ends were cut back, 9 bases at V and 7 bases at J, with 24 bases in the middle. Reverse transcription of all isolated RNA meant that expressed TCRB transcripts were sequenced. The method was immunoSEQ multiplex PCR; TCRdb's version includes in-frame clones alone and lacks a portion of them. The sample holds hundreds of thousands of clones, about a sixth seen once. As for this clone: Its antigen is as yet unknown.

Post-sort purity exceeded 98% for all sorted populations. The sample consisted of naive CD4+ T cells from blood. The sequence came from a man aged 18-30 years in good health. This chain joins TRBV19 and TRBJ1-2, with TRBD1 as a possible D gene (5 bases). CDR3 DNA: TGTGCCAGCAACCTTCAGGGACCAGGATTCGGTGGCTACACCTTC. Translating gives CASNLQGPGFGGYTF. Full variable domain (rest looked up from reference TRBV19 and TRBJ1-2): DGGITQSPKYLFRKEGQNVTLSCEQNLNHDAMYWYRQDPGQGLRLIYYSQIVNDFQKGDIAEGYSVSREKKESFPLTVTSAQKNPTAFYLCASNLQGPGFGGYTFGSGTRLTVV.